This T cell receptor (beta chain) was sequenced for a study of cytomegalovirus exposure and HLA in healthy donors. PCR employed 60 Vbeta and 13 Jbeta primers. The table came from immunoSEQ multiplex PCR; TCRdb's copy has only in-frame clones and leaves some out. The profile shows more than 85,000 clones, around 80% of them singletons. Germline loops: CDR1 SGHNT, CDR2 YENEEA. This CDR3 is built from 14 residues. The trim removed 5 bases at V and 2 bases at J, leaving 3 bases unmatched. Overall study findings and caveats: Later, an analysis showed that TCR beta chains associated with HLA were more clonally expanded than others that were equally common.

Turning to this clone: The antigen remains unidentified.

The sequence was collected from a woman in her forties or fifties in good health and CMV-seropositive. Sequencing was performed on PBMCs. The V gene is TRBV11-3, the J gene TRBJ2-3; 8 nucleotides agree with TRBD1. The CDR3 loop is CASSTQGDTDTQYF. The CDR3 bases are TGTGCCAGCAGCACACAGGGGGACACAGATACGCAGTATTTT.